This T cell receptor (beta chain) is from a study of response to subunit inactivated influenza vaccine (dated by TCRdb to between 2017 and 2018). About the investigation overall: Deep quantitative T cell receptor repertoire profiling was used in the study to track responses to a trivalent subunit inactivated influenza vaccine.

Library method: RT-PCR. Sequencing was carried out with an Illumina HiSeq 2500. In-frame beta chains were kept once TCRdb had trimmed the public reads at Q25 with fastp and called clones with MiXCR. Rows with a matching CDR3 protein are joined into one entry that keeps the most common DNA and genes. The sample table contains 530,000 or so distinct CDR3 sequences; only one count was recorded for approximately 10% of them. The ten biggest clones cover about a tenth of the sample. Spanning cysteine to phenylalanine, the CDR3 consists of 14 amino acids. The only DNA kept is the CDR3, 42 bases in frame from the first base. V loses 0 bases of germline sequence and J loses 5 bases, and the interval between the two ends is 13 bases. The CDR1 and CDR2 encoded by the germline V gene (reference sequence) are DFQATT and SNEGSKA. With regard to this clonotype: Its antigen is unknown. Base qualities were left out, and no much larger clone turns up one base away.

Beyond this particular receptor, the publication reports: The authors suggested that each seasonal influenza vaccination may recruit only a limited number of new T cells.

Sequences were derived from PBMCs from blood, sampled on the day of vaccination. The receptor comes from a man between 50 and 59 years old who received an inactivated influenza vaccine. Donor details come from another sample of the same person, matched by shared clones. The chain joins TRBV20-1 to TRBJ2-5; confidence is insufficient to name the D gene. The DNA sequence reads TGCAGTGCTAGAGATGGCCTCTCGCGCGAGACCCAGTACTTC. Translated, it reads CSARDGLSRETQYF.